The rows below give T cell receptor beta chains drawn from one sample of a study of T cell repertoires in cytomegalovirus infection. Via MiXCR, TCRdb re-called the reads, giving one row per CDR3 protein. The table shows approximately 1,000,000 distinct CDR3 sequences, with approximately 31% occurring only once. These receptors lack a known antigen. The input for sequencing was cultured CD8+ T cells from PBMCs, taken from culture after CMV antigen stimulation. These TCRs come from a human donor in good health (CMV status not recorded). Some clones in this sample may be carry-over from other donors' samples. Each CDR3 is given with its conserved first and last residue.

V gene: TRBV12-3/TRBV12-4
CDR3 protein: CASSGPGPPHEQYF

V gene: TRBV11-2
CDR3 protein: CASSFLETGELFF

V gene: TRBV4-1
CDR3 protein: CASSQEWTGDYGYTF

V gene: TRBV27
CDR3 protein: CASSHRGDRANTEAFF

V gene: TRBV4-1
CDR3 protein: CASSQDVVEGNTIYF

V gene: TRBV7-9
CDR3 protein: CASSSDREQLFF

V gene: TRBV7-9
CDR3 protein: CASSSRYDEPQHF

V gene: TRBV5-4
CDR3 protein: CASSREEMNTEAFF

V gene: TRBV11-3
CDR3 protein: CASSLDRLATSHNEQFF

V gene: TRBV7-8
CDR3 protein: CASSLADFAPNYGYTF

V gene: TRBV7-9
CDR3 protein: CASREVTDTQYF

V gene: TRBV27
CDR3 protein: CASSSRDSWNQPQHF

V gene: TRBV6-2/TRBV6-3
CDR3 protein: CASKEGKDEQFF

V gene: TRBV7-6
CDR3 protein: CASSPQEGVYGYTF

V gene: TRBV7-7
CDR3 protein: CASSPLGQVGTGELFF

V gene: TRBV10-3
CDR3 protein: CAIQGAQGEETQYF

V gene: TRBV4-2
CDR3 protein: CASSQESAAGRNGYTF

V gene: TRBV5-1
CDR3 protein: CASSWTGFKNEQFF

V gene: TRBV6-6
CDR3 protein: CASSYSEGAWGYTF

V gene: TRBV18
CDR3 protein: CASSPGSGAQETQYF

V gene: TRBV6-1
CDR3 protein: CASSDWGLNTEAFF

V gene: TRBV24-1
CDR3 protein: CATSVSGGRNEQFF

V gene: TRBV7-9
CDR3 protein: CASSFSDFGTNEKLFF

V gene: TRBV12-3/TRBV12-4
CDR3 protein: CASSLVAVNEQFF